This T cell receptor beta chain was obtained from a study of cytomegalovirus exposure and HLA in healthy donors. Across the whole study: Unique TCRs numbering around 80 million, obtained from HLA-typed donors, made up an early data release.

Primers included in the PCR were 60 Vbeta and 13 Jbeta primers. Assay used: immunoSEQ multiplex PCR; TCRdb lists only in-frame clones, some missing. The repertoire holds about 100,000 clones, with 60% to 75% as singletons. For this clone: The antigen is undetermined. It differs at one base from a far larger clone, so likely a read error. The same CDR3 also results from other DNA sequences found in this sample.

Though probably carrying unrecorded immune exposures, donors were nominally healthy at sampling. CDR1 is MGHRA, CDR2 YSYEKL, per germline. There are 14 residues in the CDR3. V lost 4 bases, J lost 3 bases, and 13 bases lay in between. Study-wide points: Specific recognition of CMV antigens was confirmed in vitro for a few chains (all CMV-associated). Available immune exposure information covered CMV serostatus only.

The clonotype was recovered from a man between 50 and 59 years old in good health and CMV-seronegative. Sequencing was carried out using PBMCs. This chain joins TRBV4-1 and TRBJ2-7; TRBD1 might be the D (6 bases). The CDR3 sequence: CASSPIEGGYEQYF. In DNA form, the CDR3 reads TGCGCCAGCAGCCCCATCGAAGGGGGCTACGAGCAGTACTTC.